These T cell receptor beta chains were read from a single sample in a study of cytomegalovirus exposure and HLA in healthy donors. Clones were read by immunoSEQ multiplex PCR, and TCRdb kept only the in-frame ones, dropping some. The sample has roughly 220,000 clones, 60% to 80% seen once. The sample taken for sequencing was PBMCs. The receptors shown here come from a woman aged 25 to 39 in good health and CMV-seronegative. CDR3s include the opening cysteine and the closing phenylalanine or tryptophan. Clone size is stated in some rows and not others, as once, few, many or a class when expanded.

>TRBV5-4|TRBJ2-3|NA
CASSFKVLREFSTDTQYF
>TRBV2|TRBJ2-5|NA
CASSGGGLGETQYF
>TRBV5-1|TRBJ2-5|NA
CASSLAPSGGGETQYF
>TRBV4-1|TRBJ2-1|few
CASSQGRDSSWNNEQFF
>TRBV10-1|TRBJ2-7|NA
CASSDSSLWDRGSYEQYF
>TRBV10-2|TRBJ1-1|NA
CASRVSRDRGWNTEAFF
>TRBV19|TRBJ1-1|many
CASRNPTTVSEAFF
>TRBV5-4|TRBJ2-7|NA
CASSLPGNPEQYF
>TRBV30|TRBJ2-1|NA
CAWSVSLADGEQFF
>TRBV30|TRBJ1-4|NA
CACRRGGANEKLFF
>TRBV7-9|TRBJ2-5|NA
CASSLELKTQYF
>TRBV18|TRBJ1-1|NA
CASSPRTGVYTEAFF
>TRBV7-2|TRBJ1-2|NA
CASSLGQYYGYTF
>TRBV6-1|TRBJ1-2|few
CASRARGGFYGYTF
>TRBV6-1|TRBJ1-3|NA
CASRVGTVFGNTIYF
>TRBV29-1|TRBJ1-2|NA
CSVAPGQGNGYTF
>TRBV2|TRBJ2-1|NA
CASSEAPPGLAGWASYNEQFF
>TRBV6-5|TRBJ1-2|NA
CASRSQTGGGYTF
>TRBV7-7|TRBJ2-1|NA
CASSQGLAGGNNEQFF
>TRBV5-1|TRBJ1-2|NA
CASSLQGLDYGYTF
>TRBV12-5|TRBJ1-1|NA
CASGLRINTEAFF
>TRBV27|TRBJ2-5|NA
CASGWETQYF
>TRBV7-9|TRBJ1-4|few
CASSAGRGTEKLFF
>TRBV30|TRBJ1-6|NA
CAWRDVNRGVLSSYNSPLHF
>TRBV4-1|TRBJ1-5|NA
CASSLTSQGVRWRPQHF
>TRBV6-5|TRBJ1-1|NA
CASSEEGKNTEAFF
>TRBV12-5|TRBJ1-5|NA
CASGSRGGWQPQHF
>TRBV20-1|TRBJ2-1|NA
CSATREYEQFF
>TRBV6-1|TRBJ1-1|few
CASSPTAYTEAFF
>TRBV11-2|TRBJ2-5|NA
CASSLRRDRDIFFETQYF
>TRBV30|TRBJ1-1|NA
CAWKQRNTEAIF
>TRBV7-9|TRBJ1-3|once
CASSSVLGREAGNTIYF
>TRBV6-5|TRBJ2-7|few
CASSWTGGSYEQYF
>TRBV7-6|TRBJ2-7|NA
CASSPQTGLSSYEQYF